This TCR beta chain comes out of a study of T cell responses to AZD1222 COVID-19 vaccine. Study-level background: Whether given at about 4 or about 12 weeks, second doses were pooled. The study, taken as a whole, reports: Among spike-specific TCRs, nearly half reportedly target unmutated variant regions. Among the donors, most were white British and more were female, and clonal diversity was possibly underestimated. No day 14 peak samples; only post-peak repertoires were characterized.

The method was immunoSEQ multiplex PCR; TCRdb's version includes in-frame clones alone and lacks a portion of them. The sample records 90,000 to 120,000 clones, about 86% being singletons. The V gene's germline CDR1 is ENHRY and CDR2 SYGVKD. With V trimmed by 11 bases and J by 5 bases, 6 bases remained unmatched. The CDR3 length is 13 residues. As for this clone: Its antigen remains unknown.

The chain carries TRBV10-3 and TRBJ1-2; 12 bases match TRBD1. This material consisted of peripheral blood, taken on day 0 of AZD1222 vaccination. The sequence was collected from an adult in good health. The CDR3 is CAAGQGARYGYTF. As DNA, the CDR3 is TGTGCCGCGGGACAGGGGGCTCGGTATGGCTACACCTTC.